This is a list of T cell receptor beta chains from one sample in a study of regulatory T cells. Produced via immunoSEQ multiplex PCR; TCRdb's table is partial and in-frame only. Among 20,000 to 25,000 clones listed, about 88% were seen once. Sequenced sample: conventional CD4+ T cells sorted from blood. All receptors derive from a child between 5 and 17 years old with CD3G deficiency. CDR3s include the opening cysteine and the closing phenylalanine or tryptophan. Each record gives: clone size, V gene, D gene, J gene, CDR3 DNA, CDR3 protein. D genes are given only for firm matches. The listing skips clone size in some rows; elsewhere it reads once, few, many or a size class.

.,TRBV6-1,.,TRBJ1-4,TGTGCCAGCAGTGTGGGGCGGGGGCGCGATGAAAAACTGTTTTTT,CASSVGRGRDEKLFF
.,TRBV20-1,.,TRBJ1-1,TGCAGTGCTAGAGGACAGAGGGAAGCTTTCTTT,CSARGQREAFF
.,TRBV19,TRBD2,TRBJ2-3,TGTGCCAGTAGTATGTATAGCGGGGATACGCAGTATTTT,CASSMYSGDTQYF
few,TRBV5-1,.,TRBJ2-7,TGCGCCAGCAGCTTGGGTGGGGAACGGCGTTCCTACGAGCAGTACTTC,CASSLGGERRSYEQYF
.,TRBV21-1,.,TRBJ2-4,TGTGCCAGCAGCGATGGGACAGAAAAAAACATTCAGTACTTC,CASSDGTEKNIQYF
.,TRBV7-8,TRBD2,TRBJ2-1,TGTGCCAGCAGCCCAGGGCCTAGCGGGAAGAATTACAATGAGCAGTTCTTC,CASSPGPSGKNYNEQFF
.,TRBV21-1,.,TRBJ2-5,TGTGCCAGCAGCAATAGCGCAGGGTCATTCCAAGAGACCCAGTACTTC,CASSNSAGSFQETQYF
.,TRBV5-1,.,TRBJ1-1,TGCGCCAGCAGCCCTCTAAGGGGGGACCTTGGGGCTTTCTTT,CASSPLRGDLGAFF
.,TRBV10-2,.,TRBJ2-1,TGCGCCAGCAGTGCCCTCCCTGGATCCGGTGAGCAGTTCTTC,CASSALPGSGEQFF
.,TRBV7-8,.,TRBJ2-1,TGTGCCAGCAGCTTAGGCGGGGAGTACAGGGTCTACAATGAGCAGTTCTTC,CASSLGGEYRVYNEQFF
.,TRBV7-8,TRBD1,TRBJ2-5,TGTGCCAGCAGCCCGCAGGGGGTTCAGACCCAGTACTTC,CASSPQGVQTQYF
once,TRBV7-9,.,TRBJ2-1,TGTGCCAGCAGCTTAGCTGGGGGGCGTGAGCAGTTCTTC,CASSLAGGREQFF
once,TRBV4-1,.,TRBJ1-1,TGCGCCAGCAGCCAGGGTCCGGGGCAGGTGAACACTGAAGCTTTCTTT,CASSQGPGQVNTEAFF
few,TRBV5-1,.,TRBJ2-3,TGCGCCAGCAGCTTGGCTTGGGGCACAGATACGCAGTATTTT,CASSLAWGTDTQYF
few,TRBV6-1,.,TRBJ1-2,TGTGCCAGCACGACAGCGGACGCGACTAACTATGGCTACACCTTC,CASTTADATNYGYTF
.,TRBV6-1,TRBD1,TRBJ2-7,TGTGCCAGCGGGGGGCAGGGGGCAAAAGAGCAGTACTTC,CASGGQGAKEQYF
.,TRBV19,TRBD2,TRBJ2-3,TGTGCCAGTTCCAAGCGGGCTAGCGGGAGTGAACGCACAGATACGCAGTATTTT,CASSKRASGSERTDTQYF
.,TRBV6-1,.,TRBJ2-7,TGTGCCAGCAGGAAGGACTACCACGAGCAGTACTTC,CASRKDYHEQYF
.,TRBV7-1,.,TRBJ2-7,TGTGCCAGCAGCTTAGAGGACGGTCGAGGCGACGAGCAGTACTTC,CASSLEDGRGDEQYF
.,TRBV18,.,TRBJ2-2,TGTGCCAGCTCACCCCTGACCGGGGAGCTGTTTTTT,CASSPLTGELFF
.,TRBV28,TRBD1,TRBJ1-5,TGTGCCAGCAGTTCGCCTCGGACAGGGGGCGGTTTAGGCAATCAGCCCCAGCATTTT,CASSSPRTGGGLGNQPQHF
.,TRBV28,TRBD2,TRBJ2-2,TGTGCCAGCAGCCCGTACCTCGGGGGAGGGCAAACCGGGGAGCTGTTTTTT,CASSPYLGGGQTGELFF
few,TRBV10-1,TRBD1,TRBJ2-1,TGCGCCAGCAGTGACACAGGGGGGACCTACAATGAGCAGTTCTTC,CASSDTGGTYNEQFF
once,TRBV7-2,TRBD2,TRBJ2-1,TGTGCCAGCAGCAAATGGGCGGGAGTAGTCAATGAGCAGTTCTTC,CASSKWAGVVNEQFF
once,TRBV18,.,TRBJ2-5,TGTGCCAGCTCACTATTCAGGGGAGAGACCCAGTACTTC,CASSLFRGETQYF
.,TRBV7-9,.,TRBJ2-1,TGTGCCAGCAGCTCCCGTGAGGGCGGCTCCTACAATGAGCAGTTCTTC,CASSSREGGSYNEQFF
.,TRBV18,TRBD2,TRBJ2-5,TGTGCCAGCTCACCAGGAGCGGGAAAAGAGACCCAGTACTTC,CASSPGAGKETQYF
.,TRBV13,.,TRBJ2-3,TGTGCCAGCAGCTTAAGGGGGGCTCGGGCAGATACGCAGTATTTT,CASSLRGARADTQYF
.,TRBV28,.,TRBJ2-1,TGTGCCAGCAGCCTGGAAGGGGTCGAGCAGTTCTTC,CASSLEGVEQFF
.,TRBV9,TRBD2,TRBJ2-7,TGTGCCAGCAGCGTAGGACCCGGGACTAGCGGGGACGAGCAGTACTTC,CASSVGPGTSGDEQYF
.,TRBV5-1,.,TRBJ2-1,TGCGCCAGCAGCTTGGTTCCGTTCTCCTACAATGAGCAGTTCTTC,CASSLVPFSYNEQFF
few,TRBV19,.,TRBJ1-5,TGTGCCAGTAGTATAGGGAGGCAGCCCCAGCATTTT,CASSIGRQPQHF
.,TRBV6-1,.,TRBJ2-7,TGTGCCAGCAGTGAGGCGGATGGGGGCTACGAGCAGTACTTC,CASSEADGGYEQYF
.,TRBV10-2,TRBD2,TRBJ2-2,TGCGCCAGCAGTGTGACTAGCGGATCGACCGGGGAGCTGTTTTTT,CASSVTSGSTGELFF
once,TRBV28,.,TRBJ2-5,TGTGCCAGCAGTGAGACAGGGAGGGAGACCCAGTACTTC,CASSETGRETQYF
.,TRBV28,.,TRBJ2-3,TGTGCCAGCAGTTCCGATCCGTGGGGCCAGTATTTT,CASSSDPWGQYF
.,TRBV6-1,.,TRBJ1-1,TGTGCCATCCAATCTTCGATGAACACTGAAGCTTTCTTT,CAIQSSMNTEAFF
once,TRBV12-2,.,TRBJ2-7,TGTGCAAGTCGCCAAGACCTAGACAGGAGAGACTACGAGCAGTACTTC,CASRQDLDRRDYEQYF